This section outlines one TCR beta chain sequence together with its context. The sequencing template was cDNA reverse transcribed from extracted RNA. The method was immunoSEQ multiplex PCR; TCRdb's version includes in-frame clones alone and lacks a portion of them. The sample carries roughly 250,000 clones, roughly two thirds recorded once. This sample is part of a study of CD8+ T cells in alopecia areata. CDR3 size: 14 residues. V dropped 0 bases and J dropped 0 bases, with 7 bases sitting between them. Germline CDR1 reads SGHNT; CDR2 reads YYREEE (reference sequence). The source was CD4+ T cells sorted from blood, collected at week 0. The sequence came from a human donor with alopecia areata. The chain uses TRBV5-4 and TRBJ2-7; a weak D match, TRBD2 (6 bases). The CDR3 coding sequence is TGTGCCAGCAGCTTGGCCGGGGGCTCCTACGAGCAGTACTTC. This translates into CASSLAGGSYEQYF.